This TCR beta chain was captured in a study of T cell responses to AZD1222 COVID-19 vaccine. Here immunoSEQ multiplex PCR was the method, and the copy in TCRdb shows in-frame clones only, minus some. The table has roughly 120,000 clones, nearly 90% seen once. Overall study results and limits: Among vaccine-associated CD4 TCRs, coverage spanned spike, with dominance at 160-218 and 743-854. Repertoire samples came only from after the peak T cell response. Reports say nearly half of spike-specific TCRs go after unmutated variant regions.

CDR3 length equals 15 residues. To note about this clone: The antigen remains undetermined.

The source material was peripheral blood, sampled on day 0 of AZD1222 vaccination. The TCR comes from an adult in good health. The chain uses TRBV21-1 and TRBJ1-4; no check of the table's D call, TRBD1, against the DNA was made. TRBV21-1 is tagged as a pseudogene. The CDR3 DNA follows: TGTGCCAGCAGCAAAGGGGAGCAGGGGGCTGAAAAACTGTTTTTT. Residues: CASSKGEQGAEKLFF.